Given below is one T cell receptor beta chain in context. Its binding antigen is unknown. The sample holds no much larger clone one base away, and base qualities are not on file. The sample comes from a study of T cells in localized non-small cell lung cancer (dated by TCRdb to about 2020). Regarding the research as a whole: The study analyzed T cell repertoires of 236 early-stage NSCLC patients, comparing tumors and uninvolved tumor-adjacent lungs. The cohort consisted of roughly 240 treatment-naive NSCLC patients whose localized lung tumors had been resected. The mean age of the NSCLC patients was 50 to 85 years, with 130 or so men and 85 to 110 women. On the study overall, not on this receptor specifically: Of the top 100 tumor clones, a median of roughly 60 were detected in paired uninvolved adjacent lung; around 27 were also among that lung's top 100. Uninvolved tumor-adjacent lung showed the highest T cell clonality, higher than tumor, which suggests more focused antigenic responses in the uninvolved tumor-adjacent lung. Higher blood T cell density associated with longer overall survival, while higher adjacent-lung clonality associated with shorter survival. Because multi-region tumor sequencing was not performed, intratumor heterogeneity could not be ruled out. Because of the exploratory design, TCR variables were selected using unadjusted p-values without false-discovery rate correction.

The immunoSEQ Assay was used to sequence TCR beta CDR3 regions from DNA. From the authors' description of their analysis: T cell density was computed as TCR beta template counts normalized to usable DNA estimated by amplifying housekeeping genes. The preseqR package was used to estimate richness by extrapolating to 400,000 templates for PBMC samples and to 120,000 templates for tissue samples. Clonality was defined as one minus Pielou's evenness. Tissue-enriched TCRs were identified by differential abundance testing using productive amino-acid clonotypes, minimum total count 5 and alpha 0.1. The Jaccard Index and the Morisita Overlap Index were used to measure how much the repertoires overlapped between compartments. GLIPH grouped TCR beta CDR3s together with public tetramer-defined viral CDR3s, and a viral motif had to include at least three viral sequences and show V-gene enrichment. As stored in TCRdb, this immuneACCESS dataset retains in-frame rearrangements with V and J assigned. A fraction of the clones does not appear; measured against another copy, unresolved V genes explain less than half of the discrepancy, and the remainder lacks a known reason. V, J and clone size are those of that table, while D and trimming were read from the DNA. The sample profile shows some 15,000 clones; almost 90% of them were found once. The ten largest account for about 1.2% of the sample.

At diagnosis, peripheral blood, uninvolved tumor-adjacent lung and tumor were collected and were preserved as a mix of fresh-frozen and FFPE material. For TCR repertoire profiling, blood samples were analyzed as peripheral blood mononuclear cells. The CDR3 goes from the cysteine to the phenylalanine over 15 residues. Just CDR3 DNA is preserved here, 45 bases in frame from base 1. Between the V and J ends, shortened by 0 bases and 4 bases respectively, the junction contains 11 bases. The germline V gene (reference sequence) yields SGHNT for CDR1 and YYREEE for CDR2. The rearranged segments are TRBV5-4 and TRBJ1-3; a weak D assignment points to TRBD1 (5 bases agree). The sequences come from peripheral blood mononuclear cells, collected before any cancer treatment. This sequence was found in a woman aged 40-69 years with stage III lung adenocarcinoma. The CDR3 reads as follows: CASSLVGPGGNTIYF. The bases read TGTGCCAGCAGCTTGGTGGGGCCGGGAGGAAACACCATATATTTT.